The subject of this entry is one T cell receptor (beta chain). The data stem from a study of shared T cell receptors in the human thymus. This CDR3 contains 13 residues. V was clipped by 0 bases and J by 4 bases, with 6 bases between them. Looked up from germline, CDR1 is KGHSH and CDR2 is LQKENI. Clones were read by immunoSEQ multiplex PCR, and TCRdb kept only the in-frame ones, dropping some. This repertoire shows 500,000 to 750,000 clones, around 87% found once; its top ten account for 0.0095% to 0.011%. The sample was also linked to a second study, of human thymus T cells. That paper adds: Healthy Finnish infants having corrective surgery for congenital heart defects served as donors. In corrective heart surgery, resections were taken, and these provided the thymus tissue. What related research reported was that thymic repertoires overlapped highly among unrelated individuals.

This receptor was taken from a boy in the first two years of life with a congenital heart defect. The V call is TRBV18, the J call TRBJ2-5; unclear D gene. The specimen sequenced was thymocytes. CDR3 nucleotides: TGTGCCAGCTCACCACCTTCAGGAGAGACCCAGTACTTC. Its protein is CASSPPSGETQYF.